One and the same sample provided the 6 T cell receptor beta chains below, sequenced in a study of early T cells in non-severe SARS-CoV-2 infection. TCRdb recomputed calls from the 5' RACE reads with MiXCR, one row per CDR3 protein. Of roughly 50,000 distinct CDR3 sequences listed, approximately 8% are singletons. The sample taken for sequencing was whole blood. These receptors were taken from an adult who was a healthcare worker with PCR-confirmed SARS-CoV-2 infection or an uninfected control (not recorded which).

This clonotype was seen ten or more times. J is TRBJ2-1 and V is TRBV6-4, with 8 bases fitting TRBD2. Unmatched junction bases numbered 14, after V lost 6 bases and J lost 7 bases. This CDR3 comprises 16 residues. Looked up from germline, CDR1 is MRHNA and CDR2 is SNTAGT. CDR3 sequence: CASRNPTGGAENEQFF. The CDR3 coding sequence is TGTGCCAGCAGAAATCCAACGGGGGGGGCTGAAAATGAGCAGTTCTTC.

The V gene is TRBV11-2, the J gene TRBJ1-5, with 7 bases lining up with TRBD1. CDR1 is SGHAT and CDR2 is FQNNGV in the germline V gene. CDR3 length: 14 residues. V shed 5 bases and J 4 bases; nucleotides not matched to a gene: 5. CDR3 amino acids: CASSAGTVNQPQHF. CDR3 sequence (DNA): TGTGCCAGCAGCGCCGGGACAGTGAATCAGCCCCAGCATTTT.

This clonotype occurred a few times. This chain joins TRBV6-2 or TRBV6-3 and TRBJ2-3; 7 bases align to TRBD2. Germline values: CDR1 MNHEY, CDR2 SVGEGT. CDR3 length: 13 amino acids. V shed 5 bases and J 6 bases; nucleotides not matched to a gene: 5. The CDR3: CASSRRLADTQYF. The CDR3 DNA follows: TGTGCCAGCAGTCGACGACTAGCTGATACGCAGTATTTT.

Only a few counts were recorded for this clonotype. This chain links TRBV29-1 with TRBJ2-1; possibly TRBD2 for D (5 bases). This CDR3 comprises 10 residues. The V end was cut by 7 bases, the J end by 7 bases, with 8 bases between. Germline assignment: CDR1 SQVTM and CDR2 ANQGSEA. This CDR3 reads CSGTGNEQFF. For the CDR3, the DNA is TGCAGCGGAACGGGGAATGAGCAGTTCTTC.

The V and J genes are TRBV29-1 and TRBJ2-3, with a weak D call TRBD1 (8 bases). The ends were cut back, 6 bases at V and 4 bases at J, with 14 bases in the middle. This CDR3 has 13 amino acids. Germline assignment: CDR1 SQVTM and CDR2 ANQGSEA. CDR3: CSVDRGGPDTQYF. The DNA for the CDR3 is TGCAGCGTCGACAGGGGAGGGCCAGATACGCAGTATTTT.

On this clonotype itself: A read error is possible here, since a much larger clone lies one base away. The rearrangement links TRBV30 to TRBJ2-1, with D possibly being TRBD2 (5 bases). The J call may be incorrect, as the DNA end agrees better with TRBJ2-7. CDR1 GTSNPN and CDR2 SVGIG come from the germline V gene (reference sequence). CDR3 length: 15 amino acids. CDR3 loop: CAWSDGAASYNEQYF. CDR3 nucleotide sequence: TGTGCCTGGAGTGATGGAGCGGCCTCCTACAATGAGCAGTACTTC.